A single sample gave rise to the 32 T cell receptor beta chains below, sequenced in a study of blood T cell repertoires in COVID-19 (dated by TCRdb to 2018 to 2021). Libraries were constructed by the immunoSEQ multiplex PCR assay. TCRdb took over this immuneACCESS table, retaining in-frame rearrangements with V and J assigned. Such tables are incomplete; in checked studies, under half of the missing clones stem from an unresolved V gene, and the remainder is unexplained. The sample records under 65,000 clones, 91% of which are singletons. The ten largest account for about 9% of the sample. Sequenced material: peripheral blood. The receptors come from a human donor in a cohort sampled during active COVID-19.

The genes are TRBV5-1 and TRBJ1-2; no firm D call. Germline lookup yields CDR1 SGHRS and CDR2 YFSETQ. This CDR3 is built from 16 residues. Trimming shortened V by 3 bases and J by 0 bases, and 15 bases separated the two germline ends. The CDR3 DNA sequence: TGCGCCAGCAGCTCCGGACTGGGTGGAGCTAACTATGGCTACACCTTC. Translating gives CASSSGLGGANYGYTF.

The CDR3 region is CSVEGSGTQYF. The CDR3 DNA follows: TGCAGCGTTGAAGGGTCCGGGACCCAGTACTTC. The rearrangement joins TRBV29-1 to TRBJ2-5; D gene uncertain. Germline CDR1 reads SQVTM; CDR2 reads ANQGSEA. V lost 1 base to trimming and J lost 7 bases, with 7 bases between them. There are 11 residues in the CDR3.

The V call is TRBV27, the J call TRBJ2-7; 7 nucleotides agree with TRBD1. From germline, CDR1 is MNHEY and CDR2 SMNVEV (reference sequence). The V segment lost 3 bases and the J segment 5 bases; nucleotides outside the gene matches: 10. CDR3 size: 15 residues. DNA of the CDR3: TGTGCCAGCAGTTTGCCCGACTACAGGGGCCACGAGCAGTACTTC. Amino acids: CASSLPDYRGHEQYF.

This clone was picked up many times. This chain connects TRBV11-2 to TRBJ1-1, with 7 bases aligning to TRBD1. Germline V lookup: CDR1 SGHAT, CDR2 FQNNGV. The CDR3 loop spans 20 amino acids. Trimming at V came to 0 bases and at J to 1 base, leaving 17 bases not matched to a gene. The CDR3 nucleotides are TGTGCCAGCAGCTTAGATTCCCGGGACAGCTATATCCCCGCGAACACTGAAGCTTTCTTT. Translated: CASSLDSRDSYIPANTEAFF.

The rearrangement joins TRBV3-1 (or the pseudogene TRBV3-2) to TRBJ2-1; no firm D call. Germline CDR1 and CDR2: LGHDT and YNNKEL (reference sequence). Trimming removed 1 base at V and 0 bases at J, with 4 bases between. The CDR3 is 14 amino acids. The CDR3 coding sequence is TGTGCCAGCAGCCAAGGTAGCTCCTACAATGAGCAGTTCTTC. Translating gives CASSQGSSYNEQFF.

This clone appeared a few times. The gene calls are TRBV5-1 and TRBJ2-7, with TRBD2 matching 11 bases. Germline V CDR1 and CDR2: SGHRS, YFSETQ. V shed 4 bases and J 3 bases; nucleotides not matched to a gene: 12. The CDR3 contains 17 residues. The CDR3 reads CASSRGLAGALSYEQYF. CDR3 nucleotides: TGCGCCAGCAGCCGTGGACTAGCGGGCGCGCTGAGCTACGAGCAGTACTTC.

The rearrangement uses TRBV7-8 and TRBJ2-3, with D possibly TRBD2 on 5 matching bases. This CDR3 comprises 15 residues. Germline values: CDR1 SGHVS, CDR2 FQNEAQ. V was shortened by 6 bases and J by 1 base, with 14 bases between the two germline ends. Here the CDR3 DNA reads TGTGCCAGCAGTTCCGTAGCGCCCGGCACAGATACGCAGTATTTT. This translates into CASSSVAPGTDTQYF.

The V call is TRBV19, the J call TRBJ2-7; TRBD1 matches at 8 bases. The CDR3 has 13 amino acids. The germline V gene encodes CDR1 LNHDA and CDR2 SQIVND (reference sequence). With V trimmed by 3 bases and J by 2 bases, 0 bases remained unmatched. The CDR3 here is CASSMDRAYEQYF. CDR3 bases: TGTGCCAGTAGTATGGACAGGGCCTACGAGCAGTACTTC.

This clone was detected only a few times. The rearrangement links TRBV15 to TRBJ2-1; TRBD2 matches 9 bases. The CDR3 extends over 13 amino acids. J lost 6 bases, V lost 3 bases, and 0 bases had no gene match. Germline CDR1 reads LNHNV; CDR2 reads YYDKDF (reference sequence). The CDR3 nucleotides are TGTGCCACCAGCAGGGGACTAGCCAATGAGCAGTTCTTC. Residues: CATSRGLANEQFF.

This clone was recorded many times. The rearrangement joins TRBV12-3 or TRBV12-4 to TRBJ2-7, with TRBD1 identical over 7 bases. CDR3 size: 12 residues. V was clipped by 8 bases and J by 5 bases; unmatched bases: 6. CDR3 in DNA: TGTGCCAGCGGCATACAGGGGAACGAGCAGTACTTC. Its protein is CASGIQGNEQYF.

The chain joins TRBV7-3 to TRBJ2-1; D possibly corresponds to TRBD2 (5 bases). The germline V and J ends were trimmed by 3 bases and 0 bases, with 9 bases remaining between them. This CDR3 is built from 15 residues. Germline loops: CDR1 SGHTA, CDR2 FQGTGA. CDR3 amino acids: CASSLHTSSYNEQFF. CDR3 coding DNA: TGTGCCAGCAGCTTGCACACTAGCTCCTACAATGAGCAGTTCTTC.

Only a few counts were recorded for this clone. The rearrangement uses TRBV7-3 and TRBJ1-1; D remains ambiguous. Trimming shortened V by 0 bases and J by 3 bases, and 5 bases separated the two germline ends. This CDR3 contains 13 residues. Germline CDR1 reads SGHTA; CDR2 reads FQGTGA. The CDR3 nucleotides are TGTGCCAGCAGCTTAACCGGGTACACTGAAGCTTTCTTT. Translating it yields CASSLTGYTEAFF.

The chain is built from TRBV5-1 and TRBJ2-5; 8 bases fit TRBD2. The CDR3 covers 16 residues. Germline CDR1 SGHRS, CDR2 YFSETQ. V shed 4 bases, J shed 2 bases, and the junction held 10 bases outside the gene matches. The CDR3 nucleotides are TGCGCCAGCAGCCCCAGAGCGGGGGCGCGACAAGAGACCCAGTACTTC. It encodes CASSPRAGARQETQYF.

The J gene is TRBJ2-1, the V gene TRBV3-1 (or the pseudogene TRBV3-2), with D maybe TRBD2 (6 bases). CDR3 size: 15 residues. Germline CDR1 LGHDT, CDR2 YNNKEL (reference sequence). V dropped 4 bases and J dropped 2 bases, with 12 bases sitting between them. The CDR3 sequence: CASSPWRGTYNEQFF. CDR3 sequence (DNA): TGTGCCAGCAGCCCGTGGAGGGGTACCTACAATGAGCAGTTCTTC.

This chain uses TRBV5-4 with TRBJ1-1; 11 bases agree with TRBD1. The V gene's germline CDR1 is SGHNT and CDR2 YYREEE (reference sequence). With V trimmed by 4 bases and J by 3 bases, 5 bases remained unmatched. The CDR3 has 15 residues. The CDR3 DNA reads TGTGCCAGCAGCCGACGGGACAGGGGGGACACTGAAGCTTTCTTT. Its protein product is CASSRRDRGDTEAFF.

The chain links TRBV4-1 to TRBJ2-5, with TRBD1 identical over 11 bases. The germline V gene encodes CDR1 MGHRA and CDR2 YSYEKL. The junction had 7 bases not matched to a gene; V was cut back by 3 bases and J by 4 bases. This CDR3 spans 16 amino acids. The CDR3 reads CASSHKDRGRGETQYF. As DNA, the CDR3 is TGCGCCAGCAGCCACAAGGACAGGGGGCGAGGAGAGACCCAGTACTTC.

This clone was observed a single time. The chain is built from TRBV4-1 and TRBJ1-4; a possible D gene is TRBD1 (5 bases). The germline CDR1 and CDR2 sequences are MGHRA and YSYEKL. Trimming cost V 1 base and J 10 bases, with 16 bases left between them. This CDR3 spans 15 amino acids. The CDR3 coding sequence is TGCGCCAGCAGCCAAGTCGGGGACTTGGAGGGAAAACTGTTTTTT. Its translation is CASSQVGDLEGKLFF.

The chain joins TRBV7-9 to TRBJ1-1; D is ambiguous. The germline V and J ends were trimmed by 8 bases and 1 base, with 14 bases remaining between them. Looked up from germline, CDR1 is SEHNR and CDR2 is FQNEAQ (reference sequence). This CDR3 spans 14 amino acids. The CDR3 DNA reads as TGTGCCAGCCAGCTGGCATCGGGGAACACTGAAGCTTTCTTT. Amino acids: CASQLASGNTEAFF.

The chain has TRBV5-1 and TRBJ2-2, with D possibly matching TRBD2 (6 bases). Trimming removed 5 bases from V and 3 bases from J, with 14 bases in between. CDR3 size: 15 residues. Per the germline V gene, CDR1 is SGHRS and CDR2 is YFSETQ. The DNA for the CDR3 is TGCGCCAGCAGTCGGACGACTAGTGACACCGGGGAGCTGTTTTTT. It encodes CASSRTTSDTGELFF.

The rearrangement uses TRBV30 and TRBJ2-5; TRBD2 aligns across 9 bases. Germline CDR1 GTSNPN, CDR2 SVGIG (reference sequence). Trimming took 3 bases from V and 5 from J; bases not matched to a gene: 7. The length of the CDR3 is 14 residues. CDR3 residues: CAWRTSGRGETQYF. The CDR3, as DNA: TGTGCCTGGAGGACTAGCGGACGGGGCGAGACCCAGTACTTC.

V and J are TRBV4-1 and TRBJ2-3; TRBD1 aligns across 9 bases. Trimming cost V 3 bases and J 4 bases; bases outside gene matches: 2. The CDR3 covers 14 residues. CDR1 MGHRA and CDR2 YSYEKL come from the germline V gene. The CDR3 sequence: CASSQGQGPDTQYF. The CDR3 nucleotides read TGCGCCAGCAGCCAGGGACAGGGACCAGATACGCAGTATTTT.

The chain combines TRBV28 with TRBJ1-5; D remains unclear. V was clipped by 8 bases and J by 2 bases, with 7 bases between them. The CDR3 spans 12 residues. From germline, CDR1 is MDHEN and CDR2 SYDVKM. CDR3 coding DNA: TGTGCCAGCCGATCAGGCAATCAGCCCCAGCATTTT. This encodes CASRSGNQPQHF.

The chain uses TRBV15 and TRBJ2-5; D is perhaps TRBD2 (5 bases). Trimming took off 0 bases at V and 3 bases at J, with 11 bases between the two ends. The CDR3 runs 15 residues. The germline CDR1 and CDR2 sequences are LNHNV and YYDKDF (reference sequence). The CDR3 DNA follows: TGTGCCACCAGCAGAGATCCGAGCGGTGAAGAGACCCAGTACTTC. Amino acids: CATSRDPSGEETQYF.

The chain couples TRBV5-8 to TRBJ2-5; TRBD1 matches at 7 bases. The V gene's germline CDR1 is SGHTS and CDR2 YDEGEE. V was clipped by 3 bases and J by 1 base; unmatched bases: 9. The CDR3 is 16 amino acids. CDR3 in amino acids: CASSSGRGMAQETQYF. CDR3 nucleotides: TGTGCCAGCAGCTCAGGCAGGGGGATGGCCCAAGAGACCCAGTACTTC.

On this clone: A read error may produce the germline difference seen at one junction end. V is TRBV15 and J is TRBJ2-3; no firm D call. CDR1 LNHNV and CDR2 YYDKDF come from the germline V gene (reference sequence). This CDR3 has 14 residues. This CDR3 is CATSSFGATDTQYF. The CDR3 DNA reads TGTGCCACCAGCAGCTTCGGCGCCACAGACACGCAGTATTTT.

The rearrangement uses TRBV2 and TRBJ2-2, with 10 bases matching TRBD2. The trim removed 5 bases at V and 7 bases at J, leaving 10 bases unmatched. The CDR3 totals 16 residues. The germline CDR1 and CDR2 sequences are SNHLY and FYNNEI. The CDR3 here is CASSISGTSVNGELFF. The CDR3 coding sequence is TGTGCCAGCAGTATCTCCGGGACTAGCGTTAACGGGGAGCTGTTTTTT.

The rearrangement joins TRBV18 to TRBJ1-5; the D gene is possibly TRBD1 (6 bases). V was clipped by 2 bases and J by 1 base, with 12 bases between them. The CDR3 has 16 residues. CDR1 and CDR2 (germline): KGHSH, LQKENI. Written as DNA, the CDR3 is TGTGCCAGCTCACCAGGACAGACATTGAGCAATCAGCCCCAGCATTTT. As protein: CASSPGQTLSNQPQHF.

This rearrangement joins TRBV5-1 to TRBJ2-5; D might be TRBD2 (6 bases). The germline V and J ends were trimmed by 7 bases and 2 bases, with 21 bases remaining between them. Looked up from germline, CDR1 is SGHRS and CDR2 is YFSETQ. This CDR3 contains 16 residues. The CDR3 sequence: CASQTSRTGVQETQYF. The CDR3 DNA is TGCGCCAGCCAAACCTCGAGGACGGGGGTACAAGAGACCCAGTACTTC.

The CDR3 is CASSLTGGAGYGYTF. CDR3 nucleotide sequence: TGTGCCAGCAGCTTAACAGGGGGCGCAGGGTATGGCTACACCTTC. This chain joins TRBV7-3 and TRBJ1-2; 7 bases line up with TRBD1. This CDR3 contains 15 residues. V dropped 0 bases and J dropped 5; count of bases not matched to a gene: 6. Germline V CDR1 and CDR2: SGHTA, FQGTGA.

The CDR3 DNA follows: TGTGCCTCGTCTAGCGGGTGGACAGATACGCAGTATTTT. It yields the protein CASSSGWTDTQYF. The chain employs TRBV30 and TRBJ2-3; 8 bases align to TRBD2. The CDR3 runs 13 residues. The V gene's germline CDR1 is GTSNPN and CDR2 SVGIG (reference sequence). V lost 7 bases and J lost 3; bases outside the gene matches: 6.

This clone came up many times. V is TRBV2 and J is TRBJ1-2, with TRBD1 as a possible D gene (6 bases). The CDR3 loop spans 12 amino acids. Germline CDR1 SNHLY, CDR2 FYNNEI. The V end was cut by 6 bases, the J end by 8 bases, with 13 bases between. The CDR3 DNA reads TGTGCCAGCAGAGGAACAGGGTCGGGCTACACCTTC. Translated, it gives CASRGTGSGYTF.

This chain connects TRBV18 to TRBJ1-5, with D perhaps matching TRBD1 (5 bases). The length of the CDR3 is 13 residues. CDR1 is KGHSH and CDR2 is LQKENI in the germline V gene. Trimming took 3 bases from V and 7 from J, leaving 10 bases between them. The CDR3, as DNA: TGTGCCAGCTCACCGCTGGGGGGGCAGCCCCAGCATTTT. It is translated as CASSPLGGQPQHF.